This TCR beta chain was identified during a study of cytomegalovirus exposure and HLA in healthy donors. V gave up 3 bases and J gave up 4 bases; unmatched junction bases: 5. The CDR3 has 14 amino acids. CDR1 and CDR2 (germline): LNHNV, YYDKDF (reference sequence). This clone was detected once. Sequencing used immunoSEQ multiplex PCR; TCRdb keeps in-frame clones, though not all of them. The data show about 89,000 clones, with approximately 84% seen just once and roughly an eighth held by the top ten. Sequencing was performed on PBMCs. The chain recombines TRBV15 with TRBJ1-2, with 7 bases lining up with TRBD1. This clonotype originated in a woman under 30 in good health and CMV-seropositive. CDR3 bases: TGTGCCACCAGCAGCAGGGGGGCGGCCTATGGCTACACCTTC. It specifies CATSSRGAAYGYTF.